The rows below give T cell receptor beta chains drawn from one sample of a study of cytomegalovirus exposure and HLA in healthy donors. Sequencing used immunoSEQ multiplex PCR; TCRdb keeps in-frame clones, though not all of them. The table includes about 200,000 clones, over 75% detected once. Material for sequencing was PBMCs. The source of these receptors is a woman under 30 in good health and CMV-seropositive. Each CDR3 is given without its conserved first and last residue. A D gene is named only where the DNA matches it firmly. Clone size is given for some rows only: seen once, a few or many times, or a class if the clone is expanded.

D,J,V,size,CDR3
.,TRBJ1-4,TRBV27,.,ASSVGRLGEKLF
.,TRBJ1-5,TRBV19,.,ASTSQAYWPQH
TRBD2,TRBJ2-7,TRBV4-2,few,ASSPPRVGTSGYEQY
.,TRBJ1-2,TRBV15,few,ATSTDRLDGYT
.,TRBJ1-3,TRBV30,once,AWSGTKNSGNTIY
.,.,TRBV18,once,ASSHLQGELDNEQF
.,TRBJ1-4,TRBV2,.,ASSFLGGGYEKLF
.,TRBJ2-7,TRBV5-1,.,ASSLREGAPEQY
.,TRBJ2-1,TRBV28,once,ASTQTTDEQF
TRBD1,TRBJ2-1,TRBV27,.,ASSTGVRNNEQF
.,TRBJ2-7,TRBV2,few,ASRSAYEQY
TRBD2,TRBJ2-5,TRBV27,.,ASSWTGGWETQY
TRBD1,TRBJ2-2,TRBV7-8,.,ASSLGQGAIGELF
TRBD1,TRBJ1-5,TRBV28,.,ASSYRDRDYSNQPQH
.,TRBJ2-5,TRBV28,.,ASSLPDSGTQY
.,TRBJ1-1,TRBV6-6,.,ASSFTPGAFTEAF
TRBD1,TRBJ1-2,TRBV7-3,.,ASSLTHMGQVHSGYT
TRBD1,TRBJ2-2,TRBV9,.,ASSARTGTNTGELF
.,TRBJ2-3,TRBV28,.,ASSDALRGTDTQY